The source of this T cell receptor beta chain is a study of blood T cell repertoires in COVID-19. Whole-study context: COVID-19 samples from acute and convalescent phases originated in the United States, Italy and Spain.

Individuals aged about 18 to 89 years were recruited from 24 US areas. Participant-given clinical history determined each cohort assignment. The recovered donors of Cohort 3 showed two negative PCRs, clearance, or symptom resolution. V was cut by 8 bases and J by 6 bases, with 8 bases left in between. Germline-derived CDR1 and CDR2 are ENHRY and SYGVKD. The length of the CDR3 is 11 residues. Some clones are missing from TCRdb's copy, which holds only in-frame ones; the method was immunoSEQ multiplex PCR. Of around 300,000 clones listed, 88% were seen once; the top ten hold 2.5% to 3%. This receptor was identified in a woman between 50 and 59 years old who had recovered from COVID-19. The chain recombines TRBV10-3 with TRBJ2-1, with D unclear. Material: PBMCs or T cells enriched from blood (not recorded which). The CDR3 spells CAIYHSNEQFF. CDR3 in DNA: TGTGCCATCTACCACTCCAATGAGCAGTTCTTC.